These T cell receptor beta chains were read from a single sample in a study of cytomegalovirus exposure and HLA in healthy donors. Profiling relied on immunoSEQ multiplex PCR, and the TCRdb table lists in-frame clones only, not all of them. This table holds more than 95,000 clones, more than 9% found once. Sequenced material: PBMCs. Receptors were obtained from a woman under 30 in good health and CMV-seropositive. The CDR3 runs from the conserved cysteine through the conserved F or W. A D gene is named only where the DNA matches it firmly. Size is stated for part of the rows, as once, few or many counts, or as a class when the clone is expanded.

d_gene: -
abundance: -
j_gene: TRBJ1-3
v_gene: TRBV2
CDR3aa: CASSEWDLSGNTIYF
CDR3nt: TGTGCCAGCAGTGAATGGGACTTGTCTGGAAACACCATATATTTT

d_gene: TRBD1
abundance: few
j_gene: TRBJ1-5
v_gene: TRBV2
CDR3aa: CASRGQGGGNQPQHF
CDR3nt: TGTGCCAGCAGAGGACAGGGTGGAGGCAATCAGCCCCAGCATTTT

d_gene: TRBD2
abundance: few
j_gene: TRBJ2-1
v_gene: TRBV30
CDR3aa: CAWSLLLAGAQEQFF
CDR3nt: TGTGCCTGGAGCCTCCTCCTAGCGGGAGCACAGGAGCAGTTCTTC

d_gene: TRBD2
abundance: -
j_gene: TRBJ2-1
v_gene: TRBV18
CDR3aa: CASSPSLAGDNEQFF
CDR3nt: TGTGCCAGCTCCCCCAGCCTAGCGGGGGACAATGAGCAGTTCTTC

d_gene: TRBD2
abundance: few
j_gene: TRBJ2-1
v_gene: TRBV30
CDR3aa: CACELGGSNEQFF
CDR3nt: TGTGCTTGTGAGTTGGGCGGGAGCAATGAGCAGTTCTTC

d_gene: -
abundance: few
j_gene: TRBJ2-5
v_gene: TRBV7-2
CDR3aa: CASSLGPVSQETQYF
CDR3nt: TGTGCCAGCAGCTTGGGCCCTGTGAGCCAAGAGACCCAGTACTTC

d_gene: -
abundance: -
j_gene: TRBJ1-5
v_gene: TRBV7-9
CDR3aa: CASTYLAVGPQHF
CDR3nt: TGTGCCAGCACCTACCTGGCGGTCGGCCCCCAGCATTTT

d_gene: TRBD2
abundance: -
j_gene: TRBJ2-1
v_gene: TRBV6-1
CDR3aa: CASSGRPYNEQFF
CDR3nt: TGTGCCAGCAGCGGGAGGCCCTACAATGAGCAGTTCTTC

d_gene: -
abundance: few
j_gene: TRBJ2-2
v_gene: TRBV6-6
CDR3aa: CASNGGPGYTGELFF
CDR3nt: TGTGCCAGCAATGGGGGCCCGGGGTACACCGGGGAGCTGTTTTTT

d_gene: TRBD2
abundance: -
j_gene: TRBJ2-2
v_gene: TRBV2
CDR3aa: CASSGSGRAELFF
CDR3nt: TGTGCCAGCAGTGGGAGCGGGAGGGCGGAGCTGTTTTTT

d_gene: -
abundance: -
j_gene: TRBJ2-3
v_gene: TRBV6-6
CDR3aa: CAVQSPDLRTDTQYF
CDR3nt: TGTGCCGTCCAATCGCCGGACTTAAGAACAGATACGCAGTATTTT

d_gene: TRBD1
abundance: -
j_gene: TRBJ2-7
v_gene: TRBV6-5
CDR3aa: CASSSPAGQGLYEQYF
CDR3nt: TGTGCCAGCAGTTCCCCCGCGGGACAGGGTCTCTACGAGCAGTACTTC

d_gene: TRBD2
abundance: -
j_gene: TRBJ2-7
v_gene: TRBV4-1
CDR3aa: CASSQREALYEQYF
CDR3nt: TGCGCCAGCAGCCAGCGGGAGGCTTTATACGAGCAGTACTTC

d_gene: TRBD1
abundance: -
j_gene: TRBJ2-1
v_gene: TRBV4-1
CDR3aa: CASSRGDSFLFF
CDR3nt: TGCGCCAGCAGCCGTGGGGACAGCTTTCTGTTCTTC

d_gene: -
abundance: few
j_gene: TRBJ2-7
v_gene: TRBV29-1
CDR3aa: CSVIDGSYEQYF
CDR3nt: TGCAGCGTTATCGATGGCAGCTACGAGCAGTACTTC

d_gene: TRBD2
abundance: -
j_gene: TRBJ2-1
v_gene: TRBV27
CDR3aa: CASSPEAGGITEQFF
CDR3nt: TGTGCCAGCAGCCCGGAAGCGGGAGGGATTACTGAGCAGTTCTTC

d_gene: TRBD2
abundance: few
j_gene: TRBJ2-1
v_gene: TRBV29-1
CDR3aa: CSVERLAGGGEQFF
CDR3nt: TGCAGCGTTGAACGACTAGCGGGAGGTGGTGAGCAGTTCTTC

d_gene: TRBD2
abundance: few
j_gene: TRBJ2-3
v_gene: TRBV5-1
CDR3aa: CASSLVGLAGLDTQYF
CDR3nt: TGCGCCAGCAGCTTGGTCGGCCTAGCGGGATTAGATACGCAGTATTTT

d_gene: -
abundance: few
j_gene: TRBJ2-1
v_gene: TRBV6-6
CDR3aa: CASGGLYNEQFF
CDR3nt: TGTGCCAGCGGCGGACTCTACAATGAGCAGTTCTTC